The clone carrying this T cell receptor beta chain was seen only a few times. These data come from a study of cytomegalovirus exposure and HLA in healthy donors. Losses at the gene ends were 3 bases for V and 0 bases for J; bases not matched to a gene: 2. Germline loops: CDR1 MRHNA, CDR2 SNTAGT. The CDR3 runs to 16 residues. Measured with immunoSEQ multiplex PCR; TCRdb has only the in-frame clones, and not every one. The table includes under 110,000 clones, about 87% detected once. This sequence joins TRBV6-4 and TRBJ2-6; 7 bases fit TRBD1. The sample comprised PBMCs. The receptor was derived from a woman aged 18-29 years in good health and CMV-seropositive. For the CDR3, the DNA is TGTGCCAGCAGTGAAGGGGGCCTCTCTGGGGCCAACGTCCTGACTTTC. This gives the protein CASSEGGLSGANVLTF.